Sequencing of this T cell receptor (beta chain) was carried out in a study of blood T cells in healthy people across ages. Each sample yielded at least 6 million isolated PBMCs. To note about this clonotype: Its cognate antigen is unknown.

The authors ran a second PCR of 7 to 11 cycles using a sample-barcoded 5' primer and a J-beta primer mix. TCRdb re-derived calls from the 5' RACE reads in MiXCR, one entry per CDR3 protein. This sample has over 950,000 distinct CDR3 sequences, with 35% to 40% found just once. CDR3 size: 13 residues. Germline-derived CDR1 and CDR2 are LGHNA and YSLEER. V shed 1 base and J shed 7 bases, with 11 bases lying between them. Study-level findings and limits: Per million T cells, TCR beta diversity dropped roughly linearly as age increased.

V is TRBV4-3 and J is TRBJ2-7; the D gene could be TRBD1 or TRBD2 (5 bases each). The sample taken for sequencing was blood. The source is a man younger than 35 in good health. CDR3 amino acids: CASSQAWGNEQYF. The CDR3 bases are TGCGCCAGCAGCCAAGCGTGGGGGAATGAGCAGTACTTC.